Listed below are T cell receptor beta chains from one sample, sequenced in a study of beta chain features in type 1 diabetes. Generated by immunoSEQ multiplex PCR, the TCRdb table keeps only in-frame clones and is missing some. Of fewer than 650,000 clones listed, 15% to 17% were seen once; the top ten hold about 0.086%. Sequenced sample: naive CD4+ T cells from blood. These receptors were obtained from a man aged 18-30 years in good health. The CDR3 runs from the conserved cysteine through the conserved F or W.

j_call: TRBJ2-5; v_call: TRBV28; cdr3_aa: CASSFAGRGAETQYF
j_call: TRBJ1-1; v_call: TRBV30; cdr3_aa: CAWSRVDNKNTEAFF
j_call: TRBJ2-7; v_call: TRBV28; cdr3_aa: CASRGLEGQYF
j_call: TRBJ2-7; v_call: TRBV4-2; cdr3_aa: CASSQGSAGTALSHEQYF
j_call: TRBJ2-1; v_call: TRBV21-1; cdr3_aa: CASSKFFRGSSYNEQFF
j_call: TRBJ1-4; v_call: TRBV6-7; cdr3_aa: CASSYSSWGCEKLFF
j_call: TRBJ1-5; v_call: TRBV9; cdr3_aa: CASSVGDQPQHF
j_call: TRBJ2-3; v_call: TRBV2; cdr3_aa: CASRPLAPNTDTQYF
j_call: TRBJ2-3; v_call: TRBV19; cdr3_aa: CASTPGPRSRADTQYF
j_call: TRBJ2-1; v_call: TRBV7-9; cdr3_aa: CASSQGLAANEQFF
j_call: TRBJ2-7; v_call: TRBV11-2; cdr3_aa: CASRKPGQPPYEQYF
j_call: TRBJ1-6; v_call: TRBV30; cdr3_aa: CAWTDRPDSPLHF
j_call: TRBJ1-5; v_call: TRBV18; cdr3_aa: CASSTQGGNQPQHF
j_call: TRBJ2-1; v_call: TRBV7-3; cdr3_aa: CASSPTSGSYEQFF
j_call: TRBJ2-7; v_call: TRBV18; cdr3_aa: CASSPGVGPYEQYF
j_call: TRBJ2-7; v_call: TRBV5-4; cdr3_aa: CASSLRLAGKYEQYF
j_call: TRBJ1-4; v_call: TRBV2; cdr3_aa: CASSESGSPNEKLFF
j_call: TRBJ2-3; v_call: TRBV6-1; cdr3_aa: CASSEASNYLSRMVQYF
j_call: TRBJ1-2; v_call: TRBV9; cdr3_aa: CASSVGPQGYNYYGYTF
j_call: TRBJ2-3; v_call: TRBV18; cdr3_aa: CASSPADRGKDTQYF
j_call: TRBJ2-3; v_call: TRBV5-4; cdr3_aa: CASSLAKVTDTQYF
j_call: TRBJ1-4; v_call: TRBV4-2; cdr3_aa: CASSQEGRGTTNEKLFF
j_call: TRBJ2-7; v_call: TRBV18; cdr3_aa: CASSSTSGLPYEQYF
j_call: TRBJ1-1; v_call: TRBV25-1; cdr3_aa: CASSEVQGIGTEAFF
j_call: TRBJ2-7; v_call: TRBV7-9; cdr3_aa: CASSLDTRYAYEQYF
j_call: TRBJ1-2; v_call: TRBV28; cdr3_aa: CASSPNRAGYTF
j_call: TRBJ1-1; v_call: TRBV10-3; cdr3_aa: CAISGQGLIGTEAFF
j_call: TRBJ1-4; v_call: TRBV7-9; cdr3_aa: CASSLLSGVEKLFF
j_call: TRBJ2-2; v_call: TRBV6-5; cdr3_aa: CASSRNTGELFF
j_call: TRBJ1-3; v_call: TRBV6-5; cdr3_aa: CASSLGHFSGNTIYF
j_call: TRBJ2-1; v_call: TRBV6-4; cdr3_aa: CASSKTGGMYEQFF
j_call: TRBJ2-7; v_call: TRBV27; cdr3_aa: CASSLGGTGSYEQYF
j_call: TRBJ1-2; v_call: TRBV19; cdr3_aa: CASSIRTVGTNYGYTF
j_call: TRBJ2-1; v_call: TRBV4-3; cdr3_aa: CASSQEGGLAYNEQFF
j_call: TRBJ2-5; v_call: TRBV5-1; cdr3_aa: CASSSSGTIQETQYF
j_call: TRBJ1-2; v_call: TRBV11-1; cdr3_aa: CASSLQGNYGYTF
j_call: TRBJ2-2; v_call: TRBV30; cdr3_aa: CAWSPSGAGELFF
j_call: TRBJ1-1; v_call: TRBV7-9; cdr3_aa: CASSTGQGKNTEAFF
j_call: TRBJ1-2; v_call: TRBV4-1; cdr3_aa: CASSQAWPQNRAKVRTF